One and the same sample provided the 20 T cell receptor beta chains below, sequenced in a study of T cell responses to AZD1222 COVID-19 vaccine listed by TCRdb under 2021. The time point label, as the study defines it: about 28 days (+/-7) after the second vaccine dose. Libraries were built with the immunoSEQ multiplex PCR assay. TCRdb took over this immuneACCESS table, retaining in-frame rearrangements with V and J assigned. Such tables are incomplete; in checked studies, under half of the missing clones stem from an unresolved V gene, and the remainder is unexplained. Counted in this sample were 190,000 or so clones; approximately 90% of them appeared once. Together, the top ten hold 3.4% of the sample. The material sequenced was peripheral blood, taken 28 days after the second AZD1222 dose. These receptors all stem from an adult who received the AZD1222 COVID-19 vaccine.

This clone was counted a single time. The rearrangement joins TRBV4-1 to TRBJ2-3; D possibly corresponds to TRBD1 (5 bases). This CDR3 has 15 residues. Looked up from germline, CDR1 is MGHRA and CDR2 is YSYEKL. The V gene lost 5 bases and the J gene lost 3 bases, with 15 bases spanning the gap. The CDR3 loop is CASSVQGLGTDTQYF. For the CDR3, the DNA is TGCGCCAGCAGCGTCCAGGGTTTGGGGACAGATACGCAGTATTTT.

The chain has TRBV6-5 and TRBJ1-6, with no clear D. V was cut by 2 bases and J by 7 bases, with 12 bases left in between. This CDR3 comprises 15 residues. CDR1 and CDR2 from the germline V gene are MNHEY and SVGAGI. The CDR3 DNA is TGTGCCAGCAGTTACGGACCCAAAAGGAATTCACCCCTCCACTTT. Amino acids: CASSYGPKRNSPLHF.

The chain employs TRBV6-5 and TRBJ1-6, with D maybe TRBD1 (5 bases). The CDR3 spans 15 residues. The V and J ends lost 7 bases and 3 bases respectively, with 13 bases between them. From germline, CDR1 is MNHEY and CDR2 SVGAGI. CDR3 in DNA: TGTGCCAGCAATCCTGACAGCAACTATAATTCACCCCTCCACTTT. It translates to CASNPDSNYNSPLHF.

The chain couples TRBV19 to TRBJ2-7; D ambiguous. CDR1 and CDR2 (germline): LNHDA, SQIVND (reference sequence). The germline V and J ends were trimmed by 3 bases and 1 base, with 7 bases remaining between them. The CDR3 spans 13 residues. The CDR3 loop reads CASSIVNSYEQYF. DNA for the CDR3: TGTGCCAGTAGTATTGTCAATTCCTACGAGCAGTACTTC.

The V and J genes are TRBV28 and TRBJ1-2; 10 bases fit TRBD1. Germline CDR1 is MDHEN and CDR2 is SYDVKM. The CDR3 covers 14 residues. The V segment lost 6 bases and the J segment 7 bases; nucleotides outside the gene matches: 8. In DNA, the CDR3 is TGTGCCAGCAGCGAGGACAGGGGGGCGGGTGGCTACACCTTC. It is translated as CASSEDRGAGGYTF.

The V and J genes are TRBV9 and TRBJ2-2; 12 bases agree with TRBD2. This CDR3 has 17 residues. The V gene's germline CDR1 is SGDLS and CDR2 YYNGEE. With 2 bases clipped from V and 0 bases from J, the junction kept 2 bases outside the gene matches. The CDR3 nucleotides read TGTGCCAGCAGCGTGACTAGCGGGAGTACGAACACCGGGGAGCTGTTTTTT. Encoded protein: CASSVTSGSTNTGELFF.

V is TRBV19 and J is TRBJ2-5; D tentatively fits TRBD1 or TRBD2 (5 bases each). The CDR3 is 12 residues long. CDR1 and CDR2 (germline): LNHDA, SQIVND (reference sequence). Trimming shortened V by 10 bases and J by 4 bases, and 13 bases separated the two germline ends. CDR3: CATSGPSETQYF. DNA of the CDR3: TGTGCCACCTCGGGACCCTCAGAGACCCAGTACTTC.

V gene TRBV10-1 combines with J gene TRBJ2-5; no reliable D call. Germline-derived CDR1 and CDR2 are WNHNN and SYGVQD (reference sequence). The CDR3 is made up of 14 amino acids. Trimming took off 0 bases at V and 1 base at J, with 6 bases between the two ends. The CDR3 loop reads CASSESAAQETQYF. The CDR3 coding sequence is TGCGCCAGCAGTGAGTCGGCAGCCCAAGAGACCCAGTACTTC.

The CDR3, as DNA: TGTGCCAGCAGTTTATTGAGTGGGGGCGGGACCCAGTACTTC. It encodes CASSLLSGGGTQYF. The rearrangement links TRBV27 to TRBJ2-5, with D tentatively TRBD1 (6 bases). Germline V CDR1 and CDR2: MNHEY, SMNVEV (reference sequence). The V end lost 1 base, the J end lost 7 bases, and 13 bases lay between the germline ends. This CDR3 region has 14 residues.

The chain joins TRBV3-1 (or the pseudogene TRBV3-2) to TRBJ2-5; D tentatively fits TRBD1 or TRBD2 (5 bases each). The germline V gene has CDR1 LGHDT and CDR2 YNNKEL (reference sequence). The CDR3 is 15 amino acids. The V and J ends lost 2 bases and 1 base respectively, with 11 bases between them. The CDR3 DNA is TGTGCCAGCAGCCAATTTCGAGGGACCCAAGAGACCCAGTACTTC. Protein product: CASSQFRGTQETQYF.

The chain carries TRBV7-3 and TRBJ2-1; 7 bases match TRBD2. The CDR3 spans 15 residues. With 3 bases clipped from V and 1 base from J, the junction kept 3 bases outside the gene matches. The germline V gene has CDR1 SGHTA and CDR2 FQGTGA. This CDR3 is CASSFVSGSYNEQFF. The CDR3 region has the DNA TGTGCCAGCAGCTTCGTTAGCGGGTCCTACAATGAGCAGTTCTTC.

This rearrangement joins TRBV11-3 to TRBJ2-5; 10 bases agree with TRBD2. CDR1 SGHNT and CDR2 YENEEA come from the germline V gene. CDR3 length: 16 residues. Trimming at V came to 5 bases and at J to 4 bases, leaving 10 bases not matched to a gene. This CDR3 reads CASSPRLAGVLETQYF. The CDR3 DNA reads TGTGCCAGCAGCCCTCGGCTAGCGGGAGTTTTAGAGACCCAGTACTTC.

CDR3 residues: CASSQGNEKLFF. CDR3 in DNA: TGTGCCAGCAGCCAGGGGAACGAAAAACTGTTTTTT. V usage is TRBV11-3 and J usage is TRBJ1-4, with D possibly being TRBD1 (6 bases). Trimming shortened V by 5 bases and J by 8 bases, and 9 bases separated the two germline ends. The CDR3 runs 12 residues. The germline CDR1 and CDR2 sequences are SGHNT and YENEEA.

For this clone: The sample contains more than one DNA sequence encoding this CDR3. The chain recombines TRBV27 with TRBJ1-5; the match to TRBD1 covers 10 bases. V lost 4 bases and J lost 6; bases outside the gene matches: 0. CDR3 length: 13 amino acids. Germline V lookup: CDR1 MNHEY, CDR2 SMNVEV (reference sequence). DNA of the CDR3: TGTGCCAGCAGTTGGGACAGGGGTCAGCCCCAGCATTTT. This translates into CASSWDRGQPQHF.

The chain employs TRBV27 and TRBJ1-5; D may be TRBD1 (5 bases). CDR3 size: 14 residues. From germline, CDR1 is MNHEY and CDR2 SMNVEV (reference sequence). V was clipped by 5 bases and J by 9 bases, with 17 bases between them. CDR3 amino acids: CASSPIPTGGPQHF. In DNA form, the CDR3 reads TGTGCCAGCAGTCCAATCCCGACGGGGGGGCCCCAGCATTTT.

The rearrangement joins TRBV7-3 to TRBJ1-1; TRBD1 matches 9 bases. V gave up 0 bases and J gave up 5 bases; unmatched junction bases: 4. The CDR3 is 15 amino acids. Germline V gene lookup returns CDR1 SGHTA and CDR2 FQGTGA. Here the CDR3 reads CASSLTGQGGTEAFF. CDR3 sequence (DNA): TGTGCCAGCAGCTTAACGGGACAGGGAGGAACTGAAGCTTTCTTT.

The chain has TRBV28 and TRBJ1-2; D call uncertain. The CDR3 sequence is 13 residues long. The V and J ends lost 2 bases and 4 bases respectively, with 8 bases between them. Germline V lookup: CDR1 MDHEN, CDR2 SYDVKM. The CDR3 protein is CASSLASSYGYTF. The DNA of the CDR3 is TGTGCCAGCAGTTTAGCTTCCAGCTATGGCTACACCTTC.

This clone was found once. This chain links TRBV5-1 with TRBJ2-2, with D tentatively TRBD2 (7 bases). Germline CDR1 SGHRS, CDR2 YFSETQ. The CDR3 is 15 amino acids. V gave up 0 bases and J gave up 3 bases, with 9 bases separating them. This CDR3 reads CASSLVGGDTGELFF. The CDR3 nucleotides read TGCGCCAGCAGCTTGGTAGGGGGGGACACCGGGGAGCTGTTTTTT. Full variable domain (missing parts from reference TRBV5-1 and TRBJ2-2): KAGVTQTPRYLIKTRGQQVTLSCSPISGHRSVSWYQQTPGQGLQFLFEYFSETQRNKGNFPGRFSGRQFSNSRSEMNVSTLELGDSALYLCASSLVGGDTGELFFGEGSRLTVL.

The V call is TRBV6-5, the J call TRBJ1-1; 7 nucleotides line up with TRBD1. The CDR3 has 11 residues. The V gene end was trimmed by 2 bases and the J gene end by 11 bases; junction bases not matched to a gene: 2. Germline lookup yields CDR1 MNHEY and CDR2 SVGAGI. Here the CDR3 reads CASSYDRVAFF. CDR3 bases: TGTGCCAGCAGTTACGACAGGGTTGCTTTCTTT.

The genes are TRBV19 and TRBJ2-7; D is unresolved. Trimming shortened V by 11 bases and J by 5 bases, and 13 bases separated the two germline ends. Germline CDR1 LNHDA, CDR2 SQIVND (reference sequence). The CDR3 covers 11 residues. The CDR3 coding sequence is TGTGCCGCCTGGCCCCCCAACGAGCAGTACTTC. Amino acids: CAAWPPNEQYF.